This T cell receptor (beta chain) was recovered during a study of T cells in Graves' hyperthyroidism and ophthalmopathy. Broader study findings: Progression to ophthalmopathy was predicted a median of roughly 6.5 months early.

This clonotype was seen ten or more times. The antigen remains undetermined. Among the patients, aged 18 to 65, hyperthyroidism was newly diagnosed and had lasted under 2 months. Germline V lookup: CDR1 MDHEN, CDR2 SYDVKM. The CDR3 is 16 amino acids. The J segment lost 10 bases and the V segment lost 5 bases, leaving 16 bases of the junction unmatched. TCR beta CDR3 regions were amplified from RNA transcripts. HTBI primers were employed in a first-round RT-PCR of the TCR CDR3. TCRdb independently ran MiXCR on the multiplex PCR reads; one entry per CDR3 protein. The table includes fewer than 650,000 distinct CDR3 sequences, around 15% detected once.

The gene calls are TRBV28 and TRBJ2-3; TRBD2 aligns across 9 bases. This clonotype originated in a woman between 35 and 50 years old with Graves' hyperthyroidism. Material: blood. The CDR3 DNA sequence: TGTGCCAGCAGTACGCCGGATGGCCTAGCGGGATTTTCGCAGTATTTT. Its translation: CASSTPDGLAGFSQYF.